The 6 T cell receptor beta chains below come from one sample, sequenced in a study of cytomegalovirus exposure and HLA in healthy donors. PCR involved 60 Vbeta and 13 Jbeta primers. Measured with immunoSEQ multiplex PCR; TCRdb has only the in-frame clones, and not every one. The sample includes around 160,000 clones, roughly 80% of them seen just once. The sequenced material came from PBMCs. The source of these receptors is a man in his fifties or sixties in good health and CMV-seropositive.

The gene calls are TRBV6-5 and TRBJ1-2, with TRBD1 identical over 7 bases. Germline V gives CDR1 MNHEY, CDR2 SVGAGI. J lost 2 bases, V lost 4 bases, and 4 bases had no gene match. The CDR3 loop spans 14 amino acids. In nucleotides, the CDR3 is TGTGCCAGCAGTTCGGGACAGTCCAACTATGGCTACACCTTC. This sequence encodes CASSSGQSNYGYTF.

The V and J genes are TRBV5-1 and TRBJ2-7, with TRBD1 identical over 8 bases. The CDR3 is made up of 14 amino acids. Trimming at V came to 4 bases and at J to 1 base, leaving 4 bases not matched to a gene. From germline, CDR1 is SGHRS and CDR2 YFSETQ. CDR3: CASSLQGASYEQYF. CDR3 DNA: TGCGCCAGCAGCCTCCAGGGGGCGTCCTACGAGCAGTACTTC. The whole variable domain, remainder taken from reference TRBV5-1 and TRBJ2-7, is KAGVTQTPRYLIKTRGQQVTLSCSPISGHRSVSWYQQTPGQGLQFLFEYFSETQRNKGNFPGRFSGRQFSNSRSEMNVSTLELGDSALYLCASSLQGASYEQYFGPGTRLTVT.

The rearrangement links TRBV9 to TRBJ2-5, with TRBD2 as a possible D gene (6 bases). The DNA end favors TRBJ2-7, so the J call may be wrong. The CDR3 covers 16 residues. Germline loops: CDR1 SGDLS, CDR2 YYNGEE. CDR3 protein: CASSVAGAGSSYEQYF. CDR3 DNA: TGTGCCAGCAGCGTAGCTGGAGCGGGTTCTTCCTACGAGCAGTACTTC.

V gene TRBV28 combines with J gene TRBJ1-2; possibly TRBD1 for D (6 bases). The CDR3 extends over 15 amino acids. Germline V lookup: CDR1 MDHEN, CDR2 SYDVKM. V was shortened by 1 base and J by 8 bases, with 17 bases between the two germline ends. The CDR3 coding sequence is TGTGCCAGCAGTTTATTGAGGGGGGGCCAAGGAGGCTACACCTTC. Translated, it gives CASSLLRGGQGGYTF.

This chain links TRBV28 with TRBJ2-4; TRBD1 aligns across 9 bases. The J segment lost 5 bases and the V segment lost 6 bases, leaving 2 bases of the junction unmatched. Germline V lookup: CDR1 MDHEN, CDR2 SYDVKM. The CDR3 runs to 13 residues. The CDR3 loop is CASRGQGQNIQYF. Here the CDR3 DNA reads TGTGCCAGCAGGGGACAGGGCCAAAACATTCAGTACTTC.

The chain joins TRBV14 to TRBJ2-1; 8 nucleotides line up with TRBD2. This CDR3 is 15 amino acids long. Germline assignment: CDR1 SGHDN and CDR2 FVKESK. Trimming removed 1 base from V and 6 bases from J; junction bases left unmatched: 5. This chain's CDR3 is CASSQVREGLNEQFF. In nucleotides, the CDR3 is TGTGCCAGCAGCCAAGTCCGGGAGGGCCTCAATGAGCAGTTCTTC.